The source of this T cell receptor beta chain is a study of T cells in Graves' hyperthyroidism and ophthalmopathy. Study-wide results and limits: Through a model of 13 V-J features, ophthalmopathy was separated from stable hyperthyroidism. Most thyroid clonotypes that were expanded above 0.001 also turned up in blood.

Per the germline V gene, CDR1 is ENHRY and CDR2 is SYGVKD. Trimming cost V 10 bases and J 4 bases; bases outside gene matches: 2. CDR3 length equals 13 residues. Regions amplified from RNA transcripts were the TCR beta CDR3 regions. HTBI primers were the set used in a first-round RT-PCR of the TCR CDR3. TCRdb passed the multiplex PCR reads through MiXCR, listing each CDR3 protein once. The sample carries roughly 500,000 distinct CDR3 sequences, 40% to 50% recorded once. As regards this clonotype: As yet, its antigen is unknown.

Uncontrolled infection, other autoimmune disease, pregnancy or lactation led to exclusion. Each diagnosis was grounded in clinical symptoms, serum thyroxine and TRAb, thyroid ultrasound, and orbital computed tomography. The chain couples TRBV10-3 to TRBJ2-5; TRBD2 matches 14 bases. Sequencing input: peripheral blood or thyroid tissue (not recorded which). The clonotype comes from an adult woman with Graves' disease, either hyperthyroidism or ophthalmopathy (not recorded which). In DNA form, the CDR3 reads TGTGCCACAGGACTAGCGGGGGGAGAGACCCAGTACTTC. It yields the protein CATGLAGGETQYF.